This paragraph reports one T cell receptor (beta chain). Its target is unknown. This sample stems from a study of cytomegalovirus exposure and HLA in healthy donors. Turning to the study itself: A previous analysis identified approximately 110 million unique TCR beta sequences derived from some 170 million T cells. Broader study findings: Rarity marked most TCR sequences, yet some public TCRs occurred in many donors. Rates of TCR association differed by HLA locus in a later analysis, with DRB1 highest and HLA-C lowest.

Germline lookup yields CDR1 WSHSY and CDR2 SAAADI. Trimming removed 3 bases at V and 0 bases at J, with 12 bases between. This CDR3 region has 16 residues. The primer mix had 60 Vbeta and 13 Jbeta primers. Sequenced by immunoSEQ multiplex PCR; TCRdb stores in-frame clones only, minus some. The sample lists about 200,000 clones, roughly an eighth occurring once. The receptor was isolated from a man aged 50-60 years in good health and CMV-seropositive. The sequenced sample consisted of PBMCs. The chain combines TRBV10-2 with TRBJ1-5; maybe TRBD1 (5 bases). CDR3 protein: CASSERGPDSNQPQHF. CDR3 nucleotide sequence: TGCGCCAGCAGTGAAAGGGGCCCGGATAGCAATCAGCCCCAGCATTTT.